The 29 T cell receptor beta chains in this list originate from one sample, sequenced in a study of regulatory T cells in long-lasting Graves disease. According to the study, TCR beta libraries were built with iRepertoire HTBI primers and CDR3-region Arm-PCR. TCRdb analysed the multiplex PCR reads with MiXCR anew, one entry per CDR3 protein. The sample lists roughly 490,000 distinct CDR3 sequences; about 22% were seen once. Time point given: persistent/refractory GD, antithyroid drugs over 5 years with positive TRAb. After RNA was extracted from PBMCs, the TCR library was made from it. The starting material was peripheral blood mononuclear cells (PBMCs), obtained when the disease was refractory, from a patient treated with antithyroid drugs. These receptors all come from a female donor with Graves disease.

This clonotype was seen many times. V and J are TRBV7-2 and TRBJ2-2; D is perhaps TRBD1 (5 bases). V lost 5 bases and J 4 bases, leaving 20 bases between the germline ends. Germline values: CDR1 SGHTA, CDR2 FQGNSA. The CDR3 is 17 residues long. The CDR3 here is CASSLVHIAGRTGELFF. CDR3 coding DNA: TGTGCCAGCAGCCTGGTCCATATAGCAGGGCGCACCGGGGAGCTGTTTTTT. Looking up the rest from reference TRBV7-2 and TRBJ2-2 gives the full variable domain: GAGVSQSPSNKVTEKGKDVELRCDPISGHTALYWYRQSLGQGLEFLIYFQGNSAPDKSGLPSDRFSAERTGGSVSTLTIQRTQQEDSAVYLCASSLVHIAGRTGELFFGEGSRLTVL.

This rearrangement joins TRBV6-1 to TRBJ2-7, with 8 bases identical to TRBD1. The CDR3 is made up of 14 amino acids. Germline CDR1 reads MNHNS; CDR2 reads SASEGT. Losses at the gene ends were 5 bases for V and 4 bases for J; bases not matched to a gene: 7. CDR3 bases: TGTGCCAGCAGTCCAGGACAGGGTTGGTACGAGCAGTACTTC. Translating gives CASSPGQGWYEQYF.

There are a few counts of this clonotype. V gene TRBV28 combines with J gene TRBJ2-1, with D hard to call. Germline CDR1 is MDHEN and CDR2 is SYDVKM. The CDR3 sequence is 12 residues long. The germline V and J ends were trimmed by 5 bases and 10 bases, with 12 bases remaining between them. CDR3 amino acids: CASSTDTGEQFF. The CDR3 nucleotides read TGTGCCAGCAGTACTGACACGGGCGAGCAGTTCTTC.

V usage is TRBV19 and J usage is TRBJ2-7, with 10 bases identical to TRBD1. The trim removed 3 bases at V and 6 bases at J, leaving 8 bases unmatched. Per the germline V gene, CDR1 is LNHDA and CDR2 is SQIVND (reference sequence). This CDR3 has 15 amino acids. The CDR3 bases are TGTGCCAGTAGTATTGGGGACAGGGGTTCCGCCGAGCAGTACTTC. Its protein is CASSIGDRGSAEQYF.

This clonotype was recorded a few times. The gene calls are TRBV9 and TRBJ2-7, with TRBD2 matching over 12 bases. The germline V gene encodes CDR1 SGDLS and CDR2 YYNGEE. This CDR3 region has 15 residues. V shed 3 bases and J 4 bases; nucleotides not matched to a gene: 5. CDR3 loop: CASSATSGGLYEQYF. CDR3 bases: TGTGCCAGCAGCGCGACTAGCGGGGGTTTGTACGAGCAGTACTTC.

J is TRBJ1-2 and V is TRBV7-9; no definite D call. CDR3 length: 12 residues. The germline CDR1 and CDR2 sequences are SEHNR and FQNEAQ (reference sequence). Trimming cost V 5 bases and J 8 bases, with 12 bases left between them. Here the CDR3 reads CASSRAEEGYTF. The CDR3 coding sequence is TGTGCCAGCAGCCGGGCCGAAGAAGGCTACACCTTC.

The chain carries TRBV10-2 and TRBJ1-2; D perhaps matches TRBD1 (6 bases). The CDR3 loop spans 13 amino acids. Germline loops: CDR1 WSHSY, CDR2 SAAADI. The V end lost 7 bases, the J end lost 3 bases, and 12 bases lay between the germline ends. The DNA of the CDR3 is TGCGCCAGCACGAGGGGGAGCGACTATGGCTACACCTTC. Amino acids: CASTRGSDYGYTF.

This clonotype has only a few counts. A much larger clone lies a single base off, so this may be a read error. J is TRBJ1-6 and V is TRBV7-2; TRBD1 aligns across 7 bases. The CDR3 runs to 17 residues. CDR1 SGHTA and CDR2 FQGNSA come from the germline V gene. V lost 3 bases and J lost 2; bases outside the gene matches: 7. CDR3 bases: TGTGCCAGCAGCTTGGAGACAGGGAGGACCTATAATTCACCCCTCCACTTT. It yields the protein CASSLETGRTYNSPLHF.

This clonotype has just a few counts. The chain carries TRBV19 and TRBJ2-2; 16 bases line up with TRBD2. Germline V gene lookup returns CDR1 LNHDA and CDR2 SQIVND (reference sequence). The CDR3 spans 18 residues. The junction had 9 bases not matched to a gene; V was cut back by 7 bases and J by 4 bases. The CDR3 DNA sequence: TGTGCCAGTACCCGAGGGACTAGCGGGGGGGCCGTCACCGGGGAGCTGTTTTTT. Translated, it gives CASTRGTSGGAVTGELFF.

V is TRBV5-4 and J is TRBJ2-5; D is ambiguous. Trimming removed 3 bases at V and 6 bases at J, with 15 bases between. CDR3 length: 14 amino acids. Germline V gives CDR1 SGHNT, CDR2 YYREEE (reference sequence). The CDR3 spells CASSSRRWGKTQYF. The CDR3 DNA follows: TGTGCCAGCAGCTCCCGACGGTGGGGAAAGACCCAGTACTTC.

V is TRBV27 and J is TRBJ1-5, with D possibly TRBD1 on 5 matching bases. CDR3 length: 13 amino acids. Trimming stripped 3 bases from V and 5 bases from J, with 8 bases between. Looked up from germline, CDR1 is MNHEY and CDR2 is SMNVEV (reference sequence). In DNA, the CDR3 is TGTGCCAGCAGTTTTCTGGGGGATCAGCCCCAGCATTTT. It codes for CASSFLGDQPQHF.

This clonotype was seen many times. Compared with germline, one end of the junction differs, possibly owing to a read error. The J gene is TRBJ1-2, the V gene TRBV12-3 or TRBV12-4; D is uncertain. The CDR3 has 12 residues. CDR3 sequence: CASSLAGTGYTF. The CDR3 region has the DNA TGTGCCAGCAGCTTAGCCGGAACAGGCTACACCTTC.

This rearrangement joins TRBV6-9 to TRBJ2-3; 7 nucleotides match TRBD2. This CDR3 is 15 amino acids long. V was pared by 4 bases and J by 5 bases, with 9 bases of the junction left unmatched. In germline, CDR1 is MNHGY, CDR2 SVAAGI. The CDR3 loop is CASSSLGGPRDTQYF. For the CDR3, the DNA is TGTGCCAGCAGTTCATTGGGAGGGCCTCGAGATACGCAGTATTTT.

This clonotype has a count of ten or more. This rearrangement joins TRBV6-5 to TRBJ2-6, with D perhaps TRBD1 (5 bases). V shed 0 bases and J shed 2 bases, with 8 bases lying between them. The CDR3 extends over 16 amino acids. Germline V gene data show CDR1 as MNHEY and CDR2 as SVGAGI. The CDR3 DNA follows: TGTGCCAGCAGTTACTCGGGGCTGGCTGGGGCCAACGTCCTGACTTTC. Translation gives CASSYSGLAGANVLTF.

In its sample, this clonotype was seen many times. The CDR3 DNA reads TGTGCCAGCAGTTCCCCTTTGGGACTAGCGGGGCAAGAGACCCAGTACTTC. This codes for CASSSPLGLAGQETQYF. The V call is TRBV2, the J call TRBJ2-5; 13 bases align to TRBD2. CDR3 size: 17 residues. Germline V CDR1 and CDR2: SNHLY, FYNNEI. V lost 5 bases to trimming and J lost 2 bases; unmatched junction nucleotides: 8.

This chain joins TRBV4-3 and TRBJ1-2; 9 bases map to TRBD1. The ends lost 3 bases at V and 2 bases at J; junction bases unmatched: 10. Germline V CDR1 and CDR2: LGHNA, YSLEER. The length of the CDR3 is 17 residues. The chain's CDR3 is CASSHQHPGQGNYGYTF. The DNA for the CDR3 is TGCGCCAGCAGCCATCAACACCCGGGACAGGGCAACTATGGCTACACCTTC.

This clonotype was picked up a small number of times. The J gene is TRBJ2-2, the V gene TRBV14; 8 bases align to TRBD1. Germline V gene sequence: CDR1 SGHDN, CDR2 FVKESK. The CDR3 consists of 17 residues. After removal of 3 bases from V and 0 bases from J, the junction contained 6 bases not matched to a gene. The CDR3 spells CASSQAGGVANTGELFF. The CDR3 DNA reads TGTGCCAGCAGCCAGGCAGGGGGCGTCGCGAACACCGGGGAGCTGTTTTTT.

V is TRBV3-1 and J is TRBJ2-1; D might be TRBD1 or TRBD2, each matching 6 bases. V dropped 4 bases and J dropped 2 bases, with 12 bases sitting between them. This CDR3 has 15 residues. The germline V gene has CDR1 LGHDT and CDR2 YNNKEL (reference sequence). Written as DNA, the CDR3 is TGTGCCAGCAGCCTAGGGGGGAACCCCTACAATGAGCAGTTCTTC. It translates to CASSLGGNPYNEQFF.

This clonotype was seen many times. V is TRBV4-3 and J is TRBJ1-1, with TRBD1 as a possible D gene (5 bases). Between the trimmed V and J ends, which lost 4 bases and 10 bases, there was a span of 19 bases. CDR1 LGHNA and CDR2 YSLEER come from the germline V gene. The CDR3 is made up of 14 amino acids. CDR3 residues: CASSLTQTGARAFF. The DNA for the CDR3 is TGCGCCAGCAGCCTAACTCAAACAGGAGCAAGAGCTTTCTTT.

This clonotype came up many times. The rearrangement joins TRBV28 to TRBJ2-7; D tentatively reads TRBD1 or TRBD2 (5 bases each). The germline V gene encodes CDR1 MDHEN and CDR2 SYDVKM. Deletions cut 6 bases from V and 5 bases from J, with 17 bases between. This CDR3 spans 14 amino acids. In nucleotides, the CDR3 is TGTGCCAGCAGGGCGACGGGGCAGGGCGACGAGCAGTACTTC. It translates to CASRATGQGDEQYF.

This clonotype showed up just a few times. The chain links TRBV7-2 to TRBJ2-2; D gene uncertain. The germline V gene has CDR1 SGHTA and CDR2 FQGNSA. This CDR3 comprises 14 residues. V was clipped by 5 bases and J by 3 bases, with 10 bases between them. The CDR3 sequence is CASSLRRDTGELFF. For the CDR3, the DNA is TGTGCCAGCAGCCTTAGACGGGACACCGGGGAGCTGTTTTTT.

The V call is TRBV7-3, the J call TRBJ2-5; no reliable D call. Trimming shortened V by 0 bases and J by 3 bases, and 8 bases separated the two germline ends. This CDR3 has 14 residues. CDR1 and CDR2 (germline): SGHTA, FQGTGA. The CDR3 region is CASSLTDREETQYF. The CDR3 DNA follows: TGTGCCAGCAGCTTAACGGATCGGGAAGAGACCCAGTACTTC. The full variable domain, in which reference TRBV7-3 and TRBJ2-5 provide the parts outside the CDR3, is GAGVSQTPSNKVTEKGKYVELRCDPISGHTALYWYRQSLGQGPEFLIYFQGTGAADDSGLPNDRFFAVRPEGSVSTLKIQRTERGDSAVYLCASSLTDREETQYFGPGTRLLVL.

This clonotype was seen at least ten times. This chain links TRBV27 with TRBJ1-1; TRBD1 might be the D (5 bases). V was cut by 5 bases and J by 4 bases, with 11 bases left in between. CDR1 is MNHEY and CDR2 is SMNVEV in the germline V gene (reference sequence). The CDR3 loop spans 13 amino acids. The CDR3 nucleotides read TGTGCCAGCAGTCCAGGGAAAGGCACTGAAGCTTTCTTT. Translated, it gives CASSPGKGTEAFF.

A few counts support this clonotype. The chain combines TRBV7-3 with TRBJ2-2; 7 nucleotides align to TRBD2. The CDR3 runs 19 residues. Germline CDR1 is SGHTA and CDR2 is FQGTGA. With 0 bases clipped from V and 3 bases from J, the junction kept 13 bases outside the gene matches. CDR3 in amino acids: CASSLTSQLARVDTGELFF. CDR3 bases: TGTGCCAGCAGCTTAACGAGCCAACTAGCGCGGGTCGACACCGGGGAGCTGTTTTTT.

This clonotype was detected a few times. The rearrangement joins TRBV7-3 to TRBJ1-1, with a possible D match to TRBD1 (6 bases). Per germline, CDR1 SGHTA and CDR2 FQGTGA. With 5 bases removed from V and 6 bases from J, the gap between germline ends came to 16 bases. The CDR3 contains 14 residues. CDR3 amino acids: CASSATISGAEAFF. DNA of the CDR3: TGTGCCAGCAGCGCGACAATCTCAGGGGCTGAAGCTTTCTTT.

A word on this clonotype: With a much larger clone just one base away, this may be a read error. The rearrangement uses TRBV20-1 and TRBJ2-5, with a possible D match to TRBD1 (6 bases). Per germline, CDR1 DFQATT and CDR2 SNEGSKA (reference sequence). The CDR3 consists of 13 residues. The CDR3 coding sequence is TGCGGTGTCGCCCGGACAGCCCAAGAGACCCAGTACTTC. Translated: CGVARTAQETQYF.

This clonotype was observed a few times. This rearrangement joins TRBV2 to TRBJ2-5; D is unresolved. Trimming left V 10 bases short and J 5 bases short, with 17 bases between. Germline CDR1 and CDR2: SNHLY and FYNNEI. The CDR3 has 13 residues. The CDR3 loop is CATPANRRETQYF. The CDR3 bases are TGTGCCACCCCGGCCAACAGAAGGGAGACCCAGTACTTC.

Regarding this clonotype: A much larger clone sits a single nucleotide away, making a read error possible. V usage is TRBV28 and J usage is TRBJ1-1; D possibly corresponds to TRBD1 (6 bases). The length of the CDR3 is 13 residues. From germline, CDR1 is MDHEN and CDR2 SYDVKM. The CDR3 DNA is TGTGCCAGCCGGGTGGGGGCCTCCACTGAAGCTTCCTTT. Amino acids: CASRVGASTEASF.

At least ten counts were recorded for this clonotype. The chain employs TRBV28 and TRBJ1-1; 8 positions match TRBD1. The CDR3 is 15 residues long. V lost 5 bases, J lost 5 bases, and 10 bases stayed unmatched. CDR1 and CDR2 from the germline V gene are MDHEN and SYDVKM. CDR3 sequence (DNA): TGTGCCAGCAGTCCTCGGACAGGGAGGGGGACTGAAGCTTTCTTT. Translation: CASSPRTGRGTEAFF.